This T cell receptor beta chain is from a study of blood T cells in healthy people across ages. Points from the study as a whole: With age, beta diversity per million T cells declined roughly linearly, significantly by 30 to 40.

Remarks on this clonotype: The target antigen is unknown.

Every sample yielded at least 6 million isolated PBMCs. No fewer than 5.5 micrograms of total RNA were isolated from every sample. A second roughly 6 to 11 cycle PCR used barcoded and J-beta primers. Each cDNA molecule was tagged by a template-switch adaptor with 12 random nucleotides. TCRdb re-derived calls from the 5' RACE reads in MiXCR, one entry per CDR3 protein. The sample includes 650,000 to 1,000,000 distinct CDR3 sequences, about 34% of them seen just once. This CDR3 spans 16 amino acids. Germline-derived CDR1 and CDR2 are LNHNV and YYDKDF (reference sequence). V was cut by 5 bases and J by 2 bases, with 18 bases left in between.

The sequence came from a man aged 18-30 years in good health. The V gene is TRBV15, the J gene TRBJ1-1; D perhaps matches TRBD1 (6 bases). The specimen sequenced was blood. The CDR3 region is CATSPRDIYLNTEAFF. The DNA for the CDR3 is TGTGCCACCAGCCCCCGGGACATCTACTTAAACACTGAAGCTTTCTTT.